The 24 T cell receptor beta chains below all came from one sample that was sequenced in a study of tumor-infiltrating lymphocytes in oesophageal squamous cell carcinoma. Each CDR3 protein gets one entry after TCRdb re-called the PCR reads with MiXCR. Here the sample spans more than 10,000 distinct CDR3 sequences, under 60% being singletons. The sample taken for sequencing was blood. These receptor sequences come from a female donor with esophageal squamous cell carcinoma.

The CDR3 reads CASSEPGLSGNTIYF. Written as DNA, the CDR3 is TGTGCCAGCAGCGAACCGGGCCTCTCTGGAAACACCATATATTTT. This sequence joins TRBV25-1 and TRBJ1-3, with D hard to call. CDR1 is MGHDK and CDR2 is SYGVNS in the germline V gene. Trimming took 6 bases from V and 0 from J, leaving 12 bases between them. The CDR3 runs 15 residues.

The genes are TRBV11-1 and TRBJ2-1, with D hard to call. The last part of the DNA fits TRBJ2-7 better; the J call may be wrong. The CDR3 is 15 amino acids. Germline V gene lookup returns CDR1 SGHAT and CDR2 FQDESV (reference sequence). CDR3: CASSSDLGPPYEQYF. The CDR3 DNA follows: TGTGCCAGCAGCTCCGATCTAGGACCCCCCTACGAGCAGTACTTC.

This clonotype was observed a handful of times. A much larger clonotype is one base distant, so this may be a read error. This chain uses TRBV28 with TRBJ2-7, with D tentatively TRBD1 (5 bases). Trimming shortened V by 6 bases and J by 7 bases, and 22 bases separated the two germline ends. The CDR3 consists of 15 residues. CDR1 is MDHEN, CDR2 SYDVKM, per germline. CDR3 region: CASRGRSAGEREQYF. CDR3 nucleotide sequence: TGTGCCAGCAGGGGGCGCTCGGCTGGTGAACGTGAGCAGTACTTC.

In regard to this clonotype: A junction boundary mismatches the germline segment, possibly from a read error. The chain employs TRBV25-1 and TRBJ2-6; 7 bases fit TRBD1. This CDR3 spans 16 amino acids. CDR1 MGHDK and CDR2 SYGVNS come from the germline V gene. The CDR3 region is CASSPLGTAGANVLTF. For the CDR3, the DNA is TGTGCCAGCAGTCCACTCGGGACAGCCGGGGCCAACGTCCTGACTTTT.

On this clonotype: The final CDR3 position lacks the conserved phenylalanine or tryptophan, pointing to a likely read error. Because the CDR3's place on the DNA is in doubt, the DNA is left out and the CDR3 is given as listed by TCRdb. V gene TRBV7-4 combines with J gene TRBJ2-6; the table's D call of TRBD2 was not tested on the DNA. The CDR3 spans 19 residues, counting both ends. Looked up from germline, CDR1 is SGHVT and CDR2 is SQSDAQ. The CDR3: CASSLGSGLAVQETQYFGA.

In this sample, this clonotype turned up many times. The genes are TRBV5-1 and TRBJ1-6; 8 positions match TRBD1. Unmatched junction bases numbered 8, after V lost 4 bases and J lost 8 bases. The germline V gene encodes CDR1 SGHRS and CDR2 YFSETQ. This CDR3 spans 15 amino acids. This CDR3 is CASSNDRGLHSPLHF. Here the CDR3 DNA reads TGCGCCAGCAGCAACGACAGGGGCTTGCATTCACCCCTCCACTTT. Full variable domain (outside the CDR3, taken from reference TRBV5-1 and TRBJ1-6): KAGVTQTPRYLIKTRGQQVTLSCSPISGHRSVSWYQQTPGQGLQFLFEYFSETQRNKGNFPGRFSGRQFSNSRSEMNVSTLELGDSALYLCASSNDRGLHSPLHFGNGTRLTVT.

The V gene is TRBV6-8, the J gene TRBJ2-3, with D hard to call. Near its end, the DNA agrees better with TRBJ2-7, so the J call may be wrong. CDR1 and CDR2 from the germline V gene are MNHGY and SAAAGT. The CDR3 runs 13 residues. This CDR3 is CASSYGYSYEQYF. The CDR3 region has the DNA TGTGCCAGCAGTTACGGTTACAGCTATGAGCAGTACTTC.

This clonotype occurred many times. V gene TRBV10-3 combines with J gene TRBJ2-1; 9 bases map to TRBD2. V was clipped by 4 bases and J by 9 bases; unmatched bases: 10. The germline gives CDR1 ENHRY, CDR2 SYGVKD. This CDR3 spans 15 amino acids. The CDR3 coding sequence is TGTGCCATCAGTGGCGAAGCGGGAGGTGGGAGTGAGCAGTTCTTC. It translates to CAISGEAGGGSEQFF.

This clonotype is termed medium-sized (0.01 to 0.1%). A junction end diverges from the germline sequence, so it may reflect a read error. The CDR3 loop reads CASSLAGQGLSPLHF. CDR3 coding DNA: TGTGCCAGCAGCTTAGCGGGACAGGGGTTATCACCCCTCCACTTC. This chain links TRBV7-2 with TRBJ2-1; 10 bases are a match to TRBD1. Germline values: CDR1 SGHTA, CDR2 FQGNSA. The CDR3 is made up of 15 amino acids. Supplemented by reference TRBV7-2 and TRBJ2-1, the full variable domain reads GAGVSQSPSNKVTEKGKDVELRCDPISGHTALYWYRQSLGQGLEFLIYFQGNSAPDKSGLPSDRFSAERTGGSVSTLTIQRTQQEDSAVYLCASSLAGQGLSPLHFGPGTRLTVL.

This sequence joins TRBV7-2 and TRBJ2-5; 7 nucleotides align to TRBD1. The DNA matches TRBJ2-7 better at its end, which makes the J call doubtful. This CDR3 has 16 amino acids. Germline V gives CDR1 SGHTA, CDR2 FQGNSA. DNA of the CDR3: TGTGCCAGCAGCTCTCGACAGGGATCTTTTACCTACGAGCAGTACTTC. The encoded protein is CASSSRQGSFTYEQYF.

This clonotype is large within its sample. The rearrangement links TRBV7-2 to TRBJ1-6, with D hard to call. Trimming removed 5 bases from V and 10 bases from J, with 18 bases in between. This CDR3 has 15 amino acids. Germline V CDR1 and CDR2: SGHTA, FQGNSA. The chain's CDR3 is CASSRSGSISSPLHF. DNA for the CDR3: TGTGCCAGCAGCCGCTCCGGGAGTATTAGCTCACCCCTCCACTTT.

This clonotype was seen once. The chain employs TRBV7-6 and TRBJ2-1; no clear D. The last part of the DNA fits TRBJ2-5 better; the J call may be wrong. Germline assignment: CDR1 SGHVS and CDR2 FNYEAQ. This CDR3 is 15 amino acids long. CDR3 in DNA: TGTGCCAGCAGACTCCGACACATACCTATAGAGACCCAGTACTTC. It encodes CASRLRHIPIETQYF.

This clonotype was counted between two and nine times. This chain uses TRBV7-8 with TRBJ2-4; 10 bases line up with TRBD2. There are 18 residues in the CDR3. With V trimmed by 0 bases and J by 7 bases, 12 bases remained unmatched. Germline CDR1 and CDR2: SGHVS and FQNEAQ. The CDR3 loop reads CASSLALSGGALRNIQYF. DNA for the CDR3: TGTGCCAGCAGCTTAGCGCTCAGCGGGGGGGCCCTTAGGAACATTCAGTACTTC.

This clonotype was picked up one time. The genes are TRBV7-9 and TRBJ2-1; perhaps TRBD1 as D (7 bases). The DNA end favors TRBJ2-7, so the J call may be wrong. The CDR3 consists of 16 residues. Germline-derived CDR1 and CDR2 are SEHNR and FQNEAQ (reference sequence). This chain's CDR3 is CASSLGYRGGWDEQYF. DNA for the CDR3: TGTGCCAGCAGCTTAGGTTACAGGGGAGGATGGGATGAGCAGTACTTC.

The V call is TRBV7-6, the J call TRBJ2-1; D is possibly TRBD2 (5 bases). The end of the DNA is better explained by TRBJ2-5, so the J call may be wrong. Per germline, CDR1 SGHVS and CDR2 FNYEAQ. The CDR3 runs 14 residues. The CDR3 sequence: CASSLAPAGETQYF. The CDR3, as DNA: TGTGCCAGCAGCTTAGCGCCGGCGGGAGAGACCCAGTACTTC.

This chain connects TRBV11-1 to TRBJ2-3; no clear D gene. V was cut by 1 base and J by 5 bases, with 7 bases left in between. This CDR3 has 13 amino acids. Germline values: CDR1 SGHAT, CDR2 FQDESV (reference sequence). The CDR3 protein is CASSLGIVDTQYF. The CDR3 DNA reads as TGTGCCAGCAGCTTAGGAATAGTAGATACGCAGTATTTT.

By sample fraction, this clonotype is medium-sized. Its ends do not fully match the called genes, so a read error is possible. The V call is TRBV6-6, the J call TRBJ2-7; the D is unclear. Germline V gene data show CDR1 as MNHNY and CDR2 as SVGAGI (reference sequence). The CDR3 runs 14 residues. The CDR3 loop is CASSYSSDNSPLHF. CDR3 DNA: TGTGCCAGCAGTTACTCGTCCGATAATTCACCCCTCCACTTC.

This rearrangement joins TRBV6-6 to TRBJ2-5; the D call may be TRBD1 or TRBD2 (6 bases each). The J call is in doubt because the DNA end fits TRBJ2-7 better. Germline CDR1 MNHNY, CDR2 SVGAGI (reference sequence). The length of the CDR3 is 14 residues. Here the CDR3 DNA reads TGTGCCAGCAGTTTTGGGGGGCTCTCCTACGAGCAGTACTTC. Translation gives CASSFGGLSYEQYF.

This clonotype appeared many times. The chain's CDR3 is CASSYLGTSSEQFF. In DNA form, the CDR3 reads TGTGCCAGCAGTTACTTAGGGACTAGCTCGGAGCAGTTCTTC. The chain employs TRBV6-6 and TRBJ2-1, with 9 bases identical to TRBD2. J lost 10 bases, V lost 1 base, and 5 bases had no gene match. This CDR3 region has 14 residues. CDR1 and CDR2 from the germline V gene are MNHNY and SVGAGI (reference sequence).

The chain has TRBV7-9 and TRBJ2-1, with D perhaps matching TRBD2 (6 bases). This CDR3 has 11 amino acids. Germline CDR1 is SEHNR and CDR2 is FQNEAQ (reference sequence). V was trimmed by 3 bases and J by 9 bases, leaving 6 bases between them. CDR3 DNA: TGTGCCAGCAGCTTGCGGGGTGAGCAGTTCTTC. This codes for CASSLRGEQFF.

This chain connects TRBV7-6 to TRBJ2-5, with a tentative D call TRBD1 (5 bases). Germline CDR1 is SGHVS and CDR2 is FNYEAQ. The CDR3 has 13 residues. The V and J ends lost 1 base and 5 bases respectively, with 8 bases between them. CDR3 bases: TGTGCCAGCAGCTTAGGACAGATGGAGACCCAGTACTTC. The encoded protein is CASSLGQMETQYF. The full variable domain, its missing parts supplied by reference TRBV7-6 and TRBJ2-5, is GAGVSQSPRYKVTKRGQDVALRCDPISGHVSLYWYRQALGQGPEFLTYFNYEAQQDKSGLPNDRFSAERPEGSISTLTIQRTEQRDSAMYRCASSLGQMETQYFGPGTRLLVL.

The genes are TRBV19 and TRBJ2-5, with a tentative D call TRBD1 (5 bases). The J call may be faulty, since TRBJ1-2 better matches the DNA end. Germline CDR1 and CDR2: LNHDA and SQIVND (reference sequence). The length of the CDR3 is 15 residues. CDR3 amino acids: CASSVSRVFGPGYTF. In DNA, the CDR3 is TGTGCCAGTAGTGTCTCCAGGGTTTTCGGGCCTGGCTACACCTTC.

The chain recombines TRBV7-9 with TRBJ1-1; 9 bases align to TRBD2. The DNA end favors TRBJ2-3, so the J call may be wrong. Germline V gene data show CDR1 as SEHNR and CDR2 as FQNEAQ (reference sequence). This CDR3 has 15 residues. The CDR3 protein is CASSSSGIVADTQYF. The CDR3 DNA reads TGTGCCAGCAGCTCTAGCGGGATAGTCGCAGATACGCAGTATTTT.

With respect to this clonotype: The missing conserved phenylalanine or tryptophan at the end of this CDR3 makes a read error likely. It is unclear where the CDR3 begins or ends on the DNA, so no DNA is shown, and the CDR3 is as TCRdb lists it. J is TRBJ2-6 and V is TRBV7-3; the table's D gene call, TRBD1, was not cross checked with the DNA. The CDR3 extends over 15 residues, inclusive of both ends. The V gene's germline CDR1 is SGHTA and CDR2 FQGTGA. The CDR3 region is CASSQGSHNEQFFGA.